This T cell receptor (beta chain) was identified during a study of naive and memory T cell subsets. This clonotype has more than one count but fewer than ten. Its antigen is not identified. After the first PCR, alpha and beta chain libraries were processed separately. Trimming pared 8 bases from V and 8 bases from J, leaving 19 bases between. This CDR3 spans 14 amino acids. From germline, CDR1 is MNHEY and CDR2 SVGAGI. Both TRBC1 and TRBC2 were covered by a beta constant-region primer of two equimolar oligonucleotides. Four rounds of PCR amplified the ligated cDNA using nested alpha and beta constant-region primers plus SP2. Via MiXCR, TCRdb re-called the UMI-ligation and nested PCR reads, giving one row per CDR3 protein. The table includes 130,000 to 150,000 distinct CDR3 sequences, 22% detected once. Findings and caveats of the study: Between naive and memory subsets, TCR abundance power law exponents differed. Naive repertoires, especially CD8, held a few larger clonotypes, possibly memory cells re-expressing CD45RA. Expression changes during T cell differentiation may affect RNA-based TCR counts. A clonotype means one alpha or beta sequence, not an alpha/beta pair.

J is TRBJ2-1 and V is TRBV6-5; no clear D gene. Sequences were obtained from naive CD4+ T cells from blood. This receptor was taken from a human donor in good health. The CDR3 loop is CASGPMGQFDEQFF. In nucleotides, the CDR3 is TGTGCCAGCGGACCAATGGGCCAATTCGATGAGCAGTTCTTC.